This T cell receptor (beta chain) was sequenced in a study of shared clonotypes between healthy human individuals. Partitioning of CD4+ cells yielded a CD45RA+ naive subset and a CD45RA-negative memory subset. Profiling relied on immunoSEQ multiplex PCR, and the TCRdb table lists in-frame clones only, not all of them. In the table there are 2 million to 2.5 million clones, 92% of which are singletons. Looked up from germline, CDR1 is SGHAT and CDR2 is FQNNGV. V lost 5 bases and J lost 3, with 16 bases in between. The CDR3 is 15 amino acids. The chain joins TRBV11-2 to TRBJ2-5; D ambiguous. Source material: naive CD4+ T cells from PBMCs. This sample's subset: CD45RA+ positively selected. This TCR was recovered from a man between 18 and 35 years old in good health. Some clones in this sample may be carry-over from other donors' samples. In DNA, the CDR3 is TGTGCCAGCAGCACCCGGACCTTCCTGGAAGAGACCCAGTACTTC. It encodes CASSTRTFLEETQYF.